This T cell receptor (beta chain) was obtained from a study of blood T cell repertoires in COVID-19. Study-level information: Acute-phase and convalescent COVID-19 samples originated in the United States, Italy and Spain. Sources were T cells, B-cell-depleted T cells, or PBMCs; the material itself was cDNA or gDNA.

The table came from immunoSEQ multiplex PCR; TCRdb's copy has only in-frame clones and leaves some out. This sample has about 50,000 clones; approximately 85% occur once, and the top ten carry approximately 15%. The receptor comes from a human donor in a cohort sampled during active COVID-19. Sequencing was carried out using peripheral blood.

The CDR3 is CASSRLGDRTDTQYF. The CDR3 DNA sequence: TGTGCCAGCAGTCGACTCGGAGACCGCACAGATACGCAGTATTTT. The rearrangement links TRBV6-5 to TRBJ2-3; no firm D call. Germline loops: CDR1 MNHEY, CDR2 SVGAGI. CDR3 length: 15 amino acids. The V and J ends lost 5 bases and 1 base respectively, with 13 bases between them.